A single sample gave rise to the 8 T cell receptor beta chains below, sequenced in a study of T-cell memory formation after mild COVID-19. MiXCR, run by TCRdb on the 5' RACE reads, gives a single entry per CDR3 protein. The table includes some 310,000 distinct CDR3 sequences, 20% to 25% detected once. The specimen was PBMCs or a T cell subset sorted from them (not recorded which). The source of these receptors is a man aged 18 to 29 who had mild COVID-19 (a few samples of this study predate the infection). Cell type and time point are not known.

This chain joins TRBV5-1 and TRBJ2-1; TRBD2 agrees at 11 bases. This CDR3 region has 15 residues. From germline, CDR1 is SGHRS and CDR2 YFSETQ. V gave up 2 bases and J gave up 12 bases; unmatched junction bases: 10. CDR3 sequence: CASSFETSGEHRQFF. The DNA for the CDR3 is TGCGCCAGCAGCTTTGAGACTAGCGGGGAACATCGGCAGTTCTTC.

The table lists this clonotype with a few counts. The J gene is TRBJ1-1, the V gene TRBV5-1; no clear D gene. Germline V gene lookup returns CDR1 SGHRS and CDR2 YFSETQ. The CDR3 contains 16 residues. V gave up 0 bases and J gave up 1 base, with 13 bases separating them. CDR3 protein: CASSLEVNVRNTEAFF. The CDR3 DNA is TGCGCCAGCAGCTTGGAAGTCAATGTGAGGAACACTGAAGCTTTCTTT.

The J gene is TRBJ2-3, the V gene TRBV5-1; D possibly corresponds to TRBD2 (5 bases). V lost 0 bases and J 14 bases, leaving 16 bases between the germline ends. CDR3 length equals 13 residues. Germline values: CDR1 SGHRS, CDR2 YFSETQ. The CDR3 here is CASSLAGIGKGYF. The CDR3 region has the DNA TGCGCCAGCAGCTTGGCCGGGATTGGGAAGGGGTATTTT.

This clonotype was counted a few times. This chain joins TRBV5-5 and TRBJ2-7; 12 bases fit TRBD1. Germline assignment: CDR1 SGHKS and CDR2 YYEKEE (reference sequence). Losses at the gene ends were 1 base for V and 5 bases for J; bases not matched to a gene: 1. The CDR3 has 14 amino acids. CDR3 loop: CASSLRDRGHEQYV. The DNA of the CDR3 is TGTGCCAGCAGCTTGAGGGACAGGGGGCACGAGCAGTACGTC.

This clonotype turned up a few times. The genes are TRBV5-1 and TRBJ1-1; perhaps TRBD1 as D (5 bases). The CDR3 spans 14 residues. Trimming took 0 bases from V and 6 from J, leaving 12 bases between them. Germline-derived CDR1 and CDR2 are SGHRS and YFSETQ. The CDR3 region has the DNA TGCGCCAGCAGCTTGGGAGGGGAATCCGCTGAAGCTTTCTTT. Translating gives CASSLGGESAEAFF.

This rearrangement joins TRBV3-1 to TRBJ2-2; D is undetermined. The V end lost 8 bases, the J end lost 7 bases, and 8 bases lay between the germline ends. The CDR3 loop spans 11 amino acids. Germline V gene data show CDR1 as LGHDT and CDR2 as YNNKEL (reference sequence). The CDR3 sequence: CASHSHGELFF. The CDR3 coding sequence is TGTGCCAGCCACAGTCACGGGGAGCTGTTTTTT.

The chain employs TRBV25-1 and TRBJ1-2, with 7 bases identical to TRBD1. Looked up from germline, CDR1 is MGHDK and CDR2 is SYGVNS. The CDR3 runs 15 residues. V was pared by 3 bases and J by 7 bases, with 11 bases of the junction left unmatched. The CDR3 bases are TGTGCCAGCAGTGATCGCAACAGGGGAACCTCTGGCTACACCTTC. Translated, it gives CASSDRNRGTSGYTF.

The rearrangement links TRBV12-3 or TRBV12-4 to TRBJ1-2; tentatively, D is TRBD1 (6 bases). Trimming pared 6 bases from V and 2 bases from J, leaving 16 bases between. This CDR3 spans 15 amino acids. CDR3: CASRHSGAANYGYTF. The DNA of the CDR3 is TGTGCCAGCAGGCACTCAGGGGCCGCGAACTATGGCTACACCTTC.